Listed below are T cell receptor beta chains from one sample, sequenced in a study of control samples from healthy donors and cancer patients. Using immunoSEQ multiplex PCR, the repertoire was profiled, and TCRdb retains in-frame clones only, with some absent. The data show about 69,000 clones, roughly 86% seen once. Sequencing was performed on PBMCs. The receptors come from a man in his sixties with lung cancer. Each CDR3 is given without its conserved first and last residue. The order of the fields is V gene, clone size, J gene, CDR3 length, CDR3 protein. Size values are once, few and many counts, or a class for expanded clones, and some rows have none.

V: TRBV7-8
size: NA
J: TRBJ1-2
length: 11
CDR3: ASRSQAGEGYT

V: TRBV3-1/TRBV3-2
size: NA
J: TRBJ2-1
length: 14
CDR3: ASSQPGTGLYNEQF

V: TRBV30
size: NA
J: TRBJ1-2
length: 13
CDR3: AWSSQGPVNYGYT

V: TRBV11-3
size: NA
J: TRBJ2-6
length: 13
CDR3: ASSSGGAGANVLT

V: TRBV7-3
size: NA
J: TRBJ2-1
length: 10
CDR3: ASRRTGDEQF

V: TRBV11-3
size: NA
J: TRBJ1-6
length: 16
CDR3: ASSVTLGQGGRKAPLH

V: TRBV7-2
size: NA
J: TRBJ1-1
length: 13
CDR3: ASSSQNGVNTEAF

V: TRBV27
size: NA
J: TRBJ2-1
length: 13
CDR3: ASSLLDSTYNEQF

V: TRBV12-3/TRBV12-4
size: NA
J: TRBJ2-3
length: 9
CDR3: ASSLTDTQY

V: TRBV9
size: NA
J: TRBJ2-3
length: 13
CDR3: ASSVGLAGGWRQY

V: TRBV10-3
size: once
J: TRBJ2-1
length: 17
CDR3: AISEGATAGQTFYNEQF

V: TRBV7-3
size: NA
J: TRBJ1-2
length: 11
CDR3: ASSFRNNYGYT

V: TRBV5-1
size: NA
J: TRBJ2-6
length: 14
CDR3: ASSLSGPSGANVLT

V: TRBV9
size: NA
J: TRBJ1-4
length: 12
CDR3: ASSVGDGTEKLF

V: TRBV2
size: few
J: TRBJ1-2
length: 15
CDR3: ASSDGTAAPVSGGYT

V: TRBV18
size: NA
J: TRBJ2-6
length: 14
CDR3: ASSPITGVGANVLT

V: TRBV24-1
size: NA
J: TRBJ2-2
length: 13
CDR3: ATSDSGTHTGELF

V: TRBV19
size: NA
J: TRBJ1-2
length: 13
CDR3: ASSIFTTGGDGYT

V: TRBV12-3/TRBV12-4
size: NA
J: TRBJ1-3
length: 11
CDR3: ASSLLDGNTIY

V: TRBV7-9
size: NA
J: TRBJ2-4
length: 10
CDR3: ASGEAKNIQY

V: TRBV5-1
size: NA
J: TRBJ2-3
length: 12
CDR3: ASSFAGATDTQY

V: TRBV9
size: NA
J: TRBJ2-6
length: 16
CDR3: ASSLRDPRISGANVLT

V: TRBV5-1
size: NA
J: TRBJ1-1
length: 17
CDR3: ASSPNGQGANPMNTEAF

V: TRBV15
size: once
J: TRBJ2-3
length: 11
CDR3: ATSRGWQDTQY

V: TRBV9
size: NA
J: TRBJ2-1
length: 13
CDR3: ASSVGQGVNNEQF

V: TRBV6-1
size: NA
J: TRBJ1-1
length: 12
CDR3: ASSERTGNAEAF

V: TRBV9
size: few
J: TRBJ1-5
length: 15
CDR3: ASSVGMGGIGNQPQH